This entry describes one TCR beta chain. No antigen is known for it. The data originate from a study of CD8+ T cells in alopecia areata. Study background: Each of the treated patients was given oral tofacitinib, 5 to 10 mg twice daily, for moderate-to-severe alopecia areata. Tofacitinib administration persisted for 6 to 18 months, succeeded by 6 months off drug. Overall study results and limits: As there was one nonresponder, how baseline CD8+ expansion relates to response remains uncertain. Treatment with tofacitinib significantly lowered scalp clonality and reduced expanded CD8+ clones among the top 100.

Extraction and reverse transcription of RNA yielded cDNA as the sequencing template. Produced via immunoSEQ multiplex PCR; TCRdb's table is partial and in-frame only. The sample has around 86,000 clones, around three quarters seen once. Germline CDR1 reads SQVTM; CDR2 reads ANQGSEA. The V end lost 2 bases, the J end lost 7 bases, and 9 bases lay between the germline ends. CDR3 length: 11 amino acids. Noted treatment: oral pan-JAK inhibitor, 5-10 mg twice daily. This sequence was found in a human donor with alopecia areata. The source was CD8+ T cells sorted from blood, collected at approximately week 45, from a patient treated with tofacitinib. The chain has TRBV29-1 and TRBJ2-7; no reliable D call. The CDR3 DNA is TGCAGCGTTGAAACTGCGGCAGAGCAGTACTTC. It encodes CSVETAAEQYF.